This T cell receptor (beta chain) emerged from a study of cytomegalovirus exposure and HLA in healthy donors. Study-wide findings and caveats: The authors excluded some V segments, including TRBV6-2 and TRBV6-3, as indistinguishable.

PCR was performed using 60 Vbeta and 13 Jbeta primers. Assay used: immunoSEQ multiplex PCR; TCRdb lists only in-frame clones, some missing. In the table there are over 150,000 clones, 80% to 85% of which are singletons. With respect to this clone: Its antigen remains unidentified.

Trimming pared 1 base from V and 5 bases from J, leaving 8 bases between. This CDR3 spans 14 amino acids. In germline, CDR1 is MGHDK, CDR2 SYGVNS. Sequencing input: PBMCs. This receptor was obtained from a woman aged 25 to 39 in good health and CMV-seronegative. The chain joins TRBV25-1 to TRBJ1-4; D remains ambiguous. CDR3 bases: TGTGCCAGCAGTGAATCAGGCAAAAATGAAAAACTGTTTTTT. Translated, it gives CASSESGKNEKLFF. The full variable domain, with the rest looked up from reference TRBV25-1 and TRBJ1-4, is EADIYQTPRYLVIGTGKKITLECSQTMGHDKMYWYQQDPGMELHLIHYSYGVNSTEKGDLSSESTVSRIRTEHFPLTLESARPSHTSQYLCASSESGKNEKLFFGSGTQLSVL.